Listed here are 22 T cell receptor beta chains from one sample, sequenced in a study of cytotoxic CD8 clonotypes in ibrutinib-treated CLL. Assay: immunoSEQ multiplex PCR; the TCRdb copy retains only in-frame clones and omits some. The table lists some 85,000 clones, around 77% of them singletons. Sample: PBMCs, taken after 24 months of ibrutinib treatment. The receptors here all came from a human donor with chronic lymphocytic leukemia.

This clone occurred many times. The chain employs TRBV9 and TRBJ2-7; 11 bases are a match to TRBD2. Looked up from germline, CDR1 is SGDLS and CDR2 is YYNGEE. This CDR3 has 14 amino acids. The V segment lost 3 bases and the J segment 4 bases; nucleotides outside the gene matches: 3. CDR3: CASSDTSGSYEQYF. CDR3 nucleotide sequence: TGTGCCAGCAGCGATACTAGCGGGAGTTACGAGCAGTACTTC.

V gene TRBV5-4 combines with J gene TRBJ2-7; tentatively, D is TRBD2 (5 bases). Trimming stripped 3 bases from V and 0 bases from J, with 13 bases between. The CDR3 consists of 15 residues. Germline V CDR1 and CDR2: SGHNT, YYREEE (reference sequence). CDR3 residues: CASSSQDSSSYEQYF. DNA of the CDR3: TGTGCCAGCAGCTCTCAGGACTCGAGCTCCTACGAGCAGTACTTC.

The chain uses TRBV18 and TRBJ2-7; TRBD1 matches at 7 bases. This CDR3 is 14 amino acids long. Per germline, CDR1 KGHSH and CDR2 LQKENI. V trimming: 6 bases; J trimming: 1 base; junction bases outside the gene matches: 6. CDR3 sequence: CASSSRTGSYEQYF. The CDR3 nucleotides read TGTGCCAGCTCTTCTAGGACAGGTTCCTACGAGCAGTACTTC.

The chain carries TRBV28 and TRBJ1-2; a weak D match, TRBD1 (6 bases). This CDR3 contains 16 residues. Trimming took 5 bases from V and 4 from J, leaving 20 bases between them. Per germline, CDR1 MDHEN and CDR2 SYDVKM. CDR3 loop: CASSPNLDTRGYGYTF. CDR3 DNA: TGTGCCAGCAGTCCGAACCTCGACACCAGGGGCTATGGCTACACCTTC.

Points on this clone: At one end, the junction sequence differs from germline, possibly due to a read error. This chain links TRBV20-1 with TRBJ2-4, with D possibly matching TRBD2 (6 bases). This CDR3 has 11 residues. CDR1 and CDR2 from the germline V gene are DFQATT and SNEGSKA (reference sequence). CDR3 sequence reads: CSARDRDSWNF. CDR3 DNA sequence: TGCAGTGCTAGAGACCGGGACTCCTGGAACTTC.

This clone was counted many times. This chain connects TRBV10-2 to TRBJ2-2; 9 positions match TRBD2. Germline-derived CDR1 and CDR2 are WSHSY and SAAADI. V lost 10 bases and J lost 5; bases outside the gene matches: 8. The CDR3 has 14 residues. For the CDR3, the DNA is TGCGCCACTTCGACTAGCGGCCTAACCGGGGAGCTGTTTTTT. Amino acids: CATSTSGLTGELFF.

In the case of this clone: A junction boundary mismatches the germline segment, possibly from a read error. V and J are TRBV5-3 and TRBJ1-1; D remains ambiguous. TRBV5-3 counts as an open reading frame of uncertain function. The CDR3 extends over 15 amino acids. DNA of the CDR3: TGCGCCAGCAGCCCAGACCTACGTGGGGACACTGAAGCTTTCTTT. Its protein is CASSPDLRGDTEAFF.

The DNA of the CDR3 is TGTGCCAGCAGCGTAGCTACCCCTTCTGGGGGCACAGATACGCAGTATTTT. Translation gives CASSVATPSGGTDTQYF. This chain connects TRBV9 to TRBJ2-3; D gene unclear. The CDR3 spans 17 residues. Trimming cost V 0 bases and J 1 base, with 15 bases left between them. Germline V lookup: CDR1 SGDLS, CDR2 YYNGEE.

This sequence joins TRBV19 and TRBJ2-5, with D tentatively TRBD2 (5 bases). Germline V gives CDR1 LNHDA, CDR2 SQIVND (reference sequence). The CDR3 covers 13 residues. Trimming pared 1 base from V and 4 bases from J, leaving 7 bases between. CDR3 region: CASSIASGETQYF. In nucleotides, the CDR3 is TGTGCCAGTAGTATAGCCAGCGGAGAGACCCAGTACTTC.

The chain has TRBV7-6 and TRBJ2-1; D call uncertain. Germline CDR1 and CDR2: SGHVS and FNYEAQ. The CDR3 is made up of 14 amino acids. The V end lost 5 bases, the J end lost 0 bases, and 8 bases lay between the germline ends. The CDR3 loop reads CASSPGFSYNEQFF. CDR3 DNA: TGTGCCAGCAGCCCCGGTTTCTCCTACAATGAGCAGTTCTTC.

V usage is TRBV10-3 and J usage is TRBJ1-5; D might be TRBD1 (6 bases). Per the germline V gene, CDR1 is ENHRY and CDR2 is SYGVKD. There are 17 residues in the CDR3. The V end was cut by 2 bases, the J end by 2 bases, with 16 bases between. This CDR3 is CAISEGGAGFGNQPQHF. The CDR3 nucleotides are TGTGCCATCAGTGAGGGGGGCGCGGGGTTTGGCAATCAGCCCCAGCATTTT.

The CDR3 nucleotides are TGTGCCAGCAGCTTAACGGCAGGGGACAACTATGGCTACACCTTC. Encoded protein: CASSLTAGDNYGYTF. The gene calls are TRBV7-2 and TRBJ1-2; D perhaps matches TRBD1 (6 bases). Trimming removed 2 bases from V and 2 bases from J, with 12 bases in between. CDR1 and CDR2 (germline): SGHTA, FQGNSA. The CDR3 runs to 15 residues.

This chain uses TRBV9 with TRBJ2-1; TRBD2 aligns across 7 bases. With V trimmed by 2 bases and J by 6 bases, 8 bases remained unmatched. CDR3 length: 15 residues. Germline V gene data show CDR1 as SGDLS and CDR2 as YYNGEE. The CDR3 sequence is CASSVGGSPSNEQFF. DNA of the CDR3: TGTGCCAGCAGCGTCGGCGGGAGTCCCTCCAATGAGCAGTTCTTC.

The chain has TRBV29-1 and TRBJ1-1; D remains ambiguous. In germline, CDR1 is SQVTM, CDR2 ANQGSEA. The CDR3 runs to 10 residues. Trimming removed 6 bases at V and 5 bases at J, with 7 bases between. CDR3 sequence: CSVRQTEAFF. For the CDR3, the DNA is TGCAGCGTACGGCAGACTGAAGCTTTCTTT.

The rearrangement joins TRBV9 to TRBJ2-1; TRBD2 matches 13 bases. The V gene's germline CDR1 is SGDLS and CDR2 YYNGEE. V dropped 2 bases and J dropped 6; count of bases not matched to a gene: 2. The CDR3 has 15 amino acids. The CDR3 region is CASSVGLAGVNEQFF. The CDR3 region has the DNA TGTGCCAGCAGCGTTGGACTAGCGGGAGTCAATGAGCAGTTCTTC. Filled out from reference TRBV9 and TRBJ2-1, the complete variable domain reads DSGVTQTPKHLITATGQRVTLRCSPRSGDLSVYWYQQSLDQGLQFLIQYYNGEERAKGNILERFSAQQFPDLHSELNLSSLELGDSALYFCASSVGLAGVNEQFFGPGTRLTVL.

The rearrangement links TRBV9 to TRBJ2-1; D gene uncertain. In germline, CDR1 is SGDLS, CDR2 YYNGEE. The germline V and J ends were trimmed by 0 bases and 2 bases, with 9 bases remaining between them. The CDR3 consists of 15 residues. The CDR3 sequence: CASSVESPTYNEQFF. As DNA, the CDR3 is TGTGCCAGCAGCGTAGAGAGTCCGACCTACAATGAGCAGTTCTTC.

The CDR3 nucleotides read TGTGCCAGCAGTGAACTCCGGGGATCGGATAATGAGCAGTTCTTC. This encodes CASSELRGSDNEQFF. The chain recombines TRBV2 with TRBJ2-1, with D perhaps matching TRBD2 (5 bases). The V end was cut by 2 bases, the J end by 7 bases, with 15 bases between. The CDR3 covers 15 residues. CDR1 SNHLY and CDR2 FYNNEI come from the germline V gene. The entire variable domain, with the rest obtained from reference TRBV2 and TRBJ2-1, is as follows: EPEVTQTPSHQVTQMGQEVILRCVPISNHLYFYWYRQILGQKVEFLVSFYNNEISEKSEIFDDQFSVERPDGSNFTLKIRSTKLEDSAMYFCASSELRGSDNEQFFGPGTRLTVL.

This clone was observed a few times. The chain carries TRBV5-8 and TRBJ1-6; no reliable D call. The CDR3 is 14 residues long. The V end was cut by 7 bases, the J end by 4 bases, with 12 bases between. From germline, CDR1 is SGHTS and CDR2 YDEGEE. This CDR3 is CASGINLYNSPLHF. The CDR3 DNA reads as TGTGCCAGCGGCATAAACTTATATAATTCACCCCTCCACTTT.

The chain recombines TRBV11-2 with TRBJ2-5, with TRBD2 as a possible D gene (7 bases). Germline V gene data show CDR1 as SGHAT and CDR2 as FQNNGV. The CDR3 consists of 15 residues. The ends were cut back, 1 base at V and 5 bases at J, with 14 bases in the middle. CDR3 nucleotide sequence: TGTGCCAGCAGCTTAGGGGGAGGGACATGGGAGACCCAGTACTTC. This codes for CASSLGGGTWETQYF.

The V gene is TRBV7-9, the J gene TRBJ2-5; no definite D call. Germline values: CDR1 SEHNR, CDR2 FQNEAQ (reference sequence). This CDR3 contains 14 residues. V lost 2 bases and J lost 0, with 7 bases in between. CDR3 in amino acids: CASSLRNYQETQYF. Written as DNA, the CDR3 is TGTGCCAGCAGCTTACGAAACTACCAAGAGACCCAGTACTTC.

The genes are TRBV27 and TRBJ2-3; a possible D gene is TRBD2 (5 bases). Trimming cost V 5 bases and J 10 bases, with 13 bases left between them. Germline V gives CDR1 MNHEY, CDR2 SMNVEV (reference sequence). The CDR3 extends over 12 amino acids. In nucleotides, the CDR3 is TGTGCCAGCAGTGGAAGGGCGGGCGCGCAGTATTTT. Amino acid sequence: CASSGRAGAQYF.

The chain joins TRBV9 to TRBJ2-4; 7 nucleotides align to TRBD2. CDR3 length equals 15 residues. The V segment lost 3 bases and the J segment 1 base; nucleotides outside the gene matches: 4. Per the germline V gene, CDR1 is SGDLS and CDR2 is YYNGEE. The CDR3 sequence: CASSARGDAKNIQYF. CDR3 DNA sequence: TGTGCCAGCAGCGCCCGGGGGGACGCCAAAAACATTCAGTACTTC.